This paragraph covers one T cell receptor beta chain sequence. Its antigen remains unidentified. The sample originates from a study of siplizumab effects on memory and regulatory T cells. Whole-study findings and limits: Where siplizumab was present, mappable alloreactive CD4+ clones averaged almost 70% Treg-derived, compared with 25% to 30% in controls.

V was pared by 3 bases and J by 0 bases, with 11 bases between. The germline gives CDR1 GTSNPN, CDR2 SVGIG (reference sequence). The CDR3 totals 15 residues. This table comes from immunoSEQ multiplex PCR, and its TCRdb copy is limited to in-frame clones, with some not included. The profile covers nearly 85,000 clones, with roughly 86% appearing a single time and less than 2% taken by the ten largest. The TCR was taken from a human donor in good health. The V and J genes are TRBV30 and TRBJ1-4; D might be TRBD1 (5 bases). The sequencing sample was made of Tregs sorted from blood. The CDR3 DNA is TGTGCCTGGAGCCCGGGACTGGCAACTAATGAAAAACTGTTTTTT. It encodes CAWSPGLATNEKLFF.